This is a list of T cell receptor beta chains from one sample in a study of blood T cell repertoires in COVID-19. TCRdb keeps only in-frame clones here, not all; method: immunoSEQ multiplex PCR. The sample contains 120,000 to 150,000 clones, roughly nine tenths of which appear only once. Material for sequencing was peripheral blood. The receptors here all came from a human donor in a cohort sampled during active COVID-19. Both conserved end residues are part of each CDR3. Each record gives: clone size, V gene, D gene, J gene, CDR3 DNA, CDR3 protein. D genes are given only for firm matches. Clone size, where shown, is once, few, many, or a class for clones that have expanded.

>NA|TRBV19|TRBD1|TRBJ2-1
TGTGCCAGTAGACCAGGGGGCGCTTCCTACAATGAGCAGTTCTTC
CASRPGGASYNEQFF
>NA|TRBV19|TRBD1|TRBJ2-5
TGTGCCAGTAGTCCCGGACAGGAGACGATCCAAGAGACCCAGTACTTC
CASSPGQETIQETQYF
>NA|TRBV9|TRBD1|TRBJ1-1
TGTGCCAGCAGCGCGGGACAGCTGAACACTGAAGCTTTCTTT
CASSAGQLNTEAFF
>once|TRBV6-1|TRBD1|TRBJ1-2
TGTGCCAGCAGTGAGCAGGGGGCAGACTATGGCTACACCTTC
CASSEQGADYGYTF
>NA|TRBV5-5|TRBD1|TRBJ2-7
TGTGCCAGCAGCCTTCAGACAGGGGCCTACGAGCAGTACTTC
CASSLQTGAYEQYF
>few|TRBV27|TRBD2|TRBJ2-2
TGTGCCAGCAGCTTTCGACTAGCGACTACCGGGGAGCTGTTTTTT
CASSFRLATTGELFF
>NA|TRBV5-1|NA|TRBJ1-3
TGCGCCAGCAGCCGGGAATCTGGAAACACCATATATTTT
CASSRESGNTIYF
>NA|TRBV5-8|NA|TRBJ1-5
TGTGCCAGCAACCTGTGGGCAGAACCAGAACGTCAGCCCCAGCATTTT
CASNLWAEPERQPQHF
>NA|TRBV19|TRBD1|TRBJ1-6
TGTGCCAGCGATTATAACAGGGGCAGCTCCTATAATTCACCCCTCCACTTT
CASDYNRGSSYNSPLHF
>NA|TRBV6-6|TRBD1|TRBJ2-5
TGTGCCAGCAGCTACGGAGGACAGGCTCAAGAGACCCAGTACTTC
CASSYGGQAQETQYF